This T cell receptor beta chain emerged from a study of blood T cells in healthy people across ages. At the level of the study: Capture via template switching afforded approximately one barcoded beta molecule per two T cells.

Study-wide findings and caveats: Both higher diversity and more naive CD4+ cells marked long-lived donors when set against aged donors. Diversity of TCR beta correlated strongly with naive T cell percentage.

The CDR3 extends over 13 amino acids. Between the trimmed V and J ends, which lost 5 bases and 0 bases, there was a span of 7 bases. CDR1 and CDR2 (germline): SGHTA, FQGNSA. About this clonotype: What it binds is not known.

Together with a sample-barcoded 5' primer, a J-beta primer mix was included in a second PCR lasting about 7 to 11 cycles. TCRdb fed the 5' RACE reads into MiXCR, producing one record per CDR3 protein. The profile shows about 1.4 million distinct CDR3 sequences, 59% of them singletons. Isolation recovered at least 6.5 million PBMCs from every sample. The TCR was taken from a man aged 18 to 30 in good health. The source material was blood. V and J are TRBV7-2 and TRBJ1-2, with D unresolved. The chain's CDR3 is CASSEVPNYGYTF. The CDR3 region has the DNA TGTGCCAGCAGCGAGGTCCCTAACTATGGCTACACCTTC.